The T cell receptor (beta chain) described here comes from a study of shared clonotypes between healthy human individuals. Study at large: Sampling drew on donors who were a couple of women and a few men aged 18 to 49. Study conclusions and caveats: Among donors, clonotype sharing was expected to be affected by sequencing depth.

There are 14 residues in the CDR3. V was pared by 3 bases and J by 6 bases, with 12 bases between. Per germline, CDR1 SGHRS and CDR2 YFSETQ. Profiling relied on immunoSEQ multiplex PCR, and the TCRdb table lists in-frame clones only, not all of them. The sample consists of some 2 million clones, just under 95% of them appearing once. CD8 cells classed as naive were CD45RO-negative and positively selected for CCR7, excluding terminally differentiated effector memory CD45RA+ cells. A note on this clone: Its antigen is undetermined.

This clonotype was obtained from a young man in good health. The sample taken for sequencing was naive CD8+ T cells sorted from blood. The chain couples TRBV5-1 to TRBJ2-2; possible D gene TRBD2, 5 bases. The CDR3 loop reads CASSYTSLAGELFF. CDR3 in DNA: TGCGCCAGCAGCTATACTAGTCTTGCCGGGGAGCTGTTTTTT. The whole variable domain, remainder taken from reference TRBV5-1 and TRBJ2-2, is KAGVTQTPRYLIKTRGQQVTLSCSPISGHRSVSWYQQTPGQGLQFLFEYFSETQRNKGNFPGRFSGRQFSNSRSEMNVSTLELGDSALYLCASSYTSLAGELFFGEGSRLTVL.